This T cell receptor (beta chain) was documented in a study of blood T cell repertoires in COVID-19. Study as a whole: COVID-19 samples from acute and convalescent phases originated in the United States, Italy and Spain. Sources were T cells, B-cell-depleted T cells, or PBMCs; the material itself was cDNA or gDNA.

CDR1 and CDR2 (germline): DFQATT, SNEGSKA (reference sequence). The CDR3 loop spans 14 amino acids. V lost 3 bases, J lost 8 bases, and 16 bases lay in between. TCRdb's copy holds only in-frame clones and misses some; the assay was immunoSEQ multiplex PCR. This sample yields about 280,000 clones, of which roughly 86% are seen a single time; about 8.8% belongs to the top ten. The receptor was isolated from a man aged 40-49 years with active or convalescent COVID-19. Specimen: peripheral blood. The chain has TRBV20-1 and TRBJ1-4, with D possibly being TRBD1 (5 bases). CDR3 sequence (DNA): TGCAGTGCTAGTCAAGGGGCGGGAGAAGAAAAACTGTTTTTT. This codes for CSASQGAGEEKLFF.